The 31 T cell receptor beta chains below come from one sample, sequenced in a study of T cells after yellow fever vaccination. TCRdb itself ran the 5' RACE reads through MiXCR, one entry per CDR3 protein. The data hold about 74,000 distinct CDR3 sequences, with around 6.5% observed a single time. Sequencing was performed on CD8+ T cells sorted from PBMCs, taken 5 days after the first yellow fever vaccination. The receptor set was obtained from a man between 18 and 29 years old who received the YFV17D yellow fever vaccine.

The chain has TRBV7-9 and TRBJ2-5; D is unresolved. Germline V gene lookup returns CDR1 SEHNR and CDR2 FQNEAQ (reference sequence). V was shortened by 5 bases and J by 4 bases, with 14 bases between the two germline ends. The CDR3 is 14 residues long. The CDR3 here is CASSPPWAPETQYF. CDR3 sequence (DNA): TGTGCCAGCAGCCCTCCCTGGGCACCAGAGACCCAGTACTTC. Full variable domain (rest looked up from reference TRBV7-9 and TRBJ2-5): DTGVSQNPRHKITKRGQNVTFRCDPISEHNRLYWYRQTLGQGPEFLTYFQNEAQLEKSRLLSDRFSAERPKGSFSTLEIQRTEQGDSAMYLCASSPPWAPETQYFGPGTRLLVL.

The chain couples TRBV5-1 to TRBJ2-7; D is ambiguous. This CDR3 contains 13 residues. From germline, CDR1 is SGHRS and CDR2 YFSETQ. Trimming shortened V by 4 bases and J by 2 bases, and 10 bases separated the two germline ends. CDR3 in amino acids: CASSPGSTYEQYF. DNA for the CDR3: TGCGCCAGCAGCCCCGGGTCGACCTACGAGCAGTACTTC.

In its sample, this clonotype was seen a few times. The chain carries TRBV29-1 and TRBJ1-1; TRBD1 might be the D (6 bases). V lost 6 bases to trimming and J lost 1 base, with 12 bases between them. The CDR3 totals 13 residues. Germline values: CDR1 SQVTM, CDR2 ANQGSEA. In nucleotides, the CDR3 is TGCAGCGTGAGGGCAGGGGAGAACACTGAAGCTTTCTTT. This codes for CSVRAGENTEAFF.

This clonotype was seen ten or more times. DNA of the CDR3: TGTGCCAGCAGCTTGGGACAGGGTCGTTTCAACGAGCAGTACTTC. Its translation: CASSLGQGRFNEQYF. The chain employs TRBV7-3 and TRBJ2-7; 9 bases map to TRBD1. J lost 5 bases, V lost 3 bases, and 8 bases had no gene match. The CDR3 is 15 residues long. Germline loops: CDR1 SGHTA, CDR2 FQGTGA.

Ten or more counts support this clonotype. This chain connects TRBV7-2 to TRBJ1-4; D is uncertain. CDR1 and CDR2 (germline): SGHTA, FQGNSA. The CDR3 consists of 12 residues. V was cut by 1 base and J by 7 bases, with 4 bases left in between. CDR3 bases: TGTGCCAGCAGCTTAGGACGTGAAAAACTGTTTTTT. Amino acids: CASSLGREKLFF.

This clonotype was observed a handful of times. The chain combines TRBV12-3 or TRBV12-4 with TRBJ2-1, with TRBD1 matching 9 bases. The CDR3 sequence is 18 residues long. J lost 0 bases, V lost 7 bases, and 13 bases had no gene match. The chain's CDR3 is CASTDPGQGYSSYNEQFF. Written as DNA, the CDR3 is TGTGCCAGCACCGATCCGGGACAGGGATATAGCTCCTACAATGAGCAGTTCTTC.

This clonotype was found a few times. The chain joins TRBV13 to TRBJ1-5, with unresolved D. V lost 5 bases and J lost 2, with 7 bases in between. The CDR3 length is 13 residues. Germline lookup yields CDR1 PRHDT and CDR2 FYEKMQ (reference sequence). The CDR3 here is CASSTMGNQPQHF. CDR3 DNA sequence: TGTGCCAGCAGCACAATGGGCAATCAGCCCCAGCATTTT.

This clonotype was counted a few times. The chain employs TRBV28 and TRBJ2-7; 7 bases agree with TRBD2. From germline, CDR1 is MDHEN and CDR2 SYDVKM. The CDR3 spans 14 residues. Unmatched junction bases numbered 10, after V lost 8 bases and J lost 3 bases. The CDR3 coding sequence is TGTGCCAGCGGTGGGGGGGAATCGCGCTACGAGCAGTACGTC. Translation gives CASGGGESRYEQYV.

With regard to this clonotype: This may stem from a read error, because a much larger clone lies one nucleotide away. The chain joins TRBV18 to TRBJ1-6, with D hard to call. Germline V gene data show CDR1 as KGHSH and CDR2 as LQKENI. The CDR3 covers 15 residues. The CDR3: CASSPASSYNSPHHF. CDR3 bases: TGTGCCAGCTCACCAGCGAGCTCCTATAATTCACCCCACCACTTT.

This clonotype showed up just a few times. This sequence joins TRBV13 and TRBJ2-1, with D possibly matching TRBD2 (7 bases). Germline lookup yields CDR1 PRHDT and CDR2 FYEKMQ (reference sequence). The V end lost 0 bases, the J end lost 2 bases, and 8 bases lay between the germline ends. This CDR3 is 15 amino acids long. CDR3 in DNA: TGTGCCAGCAGCTTAGGAGGGGGGGCCTACAATGAGCAGTTCTTC. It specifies CASSLGGGAYNEQFF.

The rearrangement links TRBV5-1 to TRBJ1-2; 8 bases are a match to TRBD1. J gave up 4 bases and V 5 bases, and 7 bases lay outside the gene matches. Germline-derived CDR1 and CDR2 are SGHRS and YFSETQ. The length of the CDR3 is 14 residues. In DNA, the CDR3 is TGCGCCAGCAGACCCCCGGGACAGGTCTATGGCTACACCTTC. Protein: CASRPPGQVYGYTF.

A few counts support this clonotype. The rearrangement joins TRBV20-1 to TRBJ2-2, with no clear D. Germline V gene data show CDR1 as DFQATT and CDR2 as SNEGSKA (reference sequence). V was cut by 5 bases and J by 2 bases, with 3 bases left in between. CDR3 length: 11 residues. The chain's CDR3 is CSAANTGELFF. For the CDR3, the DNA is TGCAGTGCTGCCAACACCGGGGAGCTGTTTTTT.

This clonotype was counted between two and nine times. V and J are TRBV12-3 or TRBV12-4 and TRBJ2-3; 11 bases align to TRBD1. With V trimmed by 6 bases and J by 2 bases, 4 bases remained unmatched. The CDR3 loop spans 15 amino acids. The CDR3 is CASRGTGGHTDTQYF. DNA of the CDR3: TGTGCCAGCAGGGGGACAGGGGGGCACACAGATACGCAGTATTTT.

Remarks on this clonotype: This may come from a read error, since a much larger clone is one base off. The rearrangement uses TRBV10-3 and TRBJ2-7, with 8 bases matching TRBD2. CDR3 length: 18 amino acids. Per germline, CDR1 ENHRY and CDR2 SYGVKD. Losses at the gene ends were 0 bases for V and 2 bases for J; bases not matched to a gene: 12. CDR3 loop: CAISESQWRSSGAYEQYF. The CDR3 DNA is TGTGCCATCAGTGAGTCCCAGTGGAGGAGTAGCGGGGCCTACGAGCAGTACTTC.

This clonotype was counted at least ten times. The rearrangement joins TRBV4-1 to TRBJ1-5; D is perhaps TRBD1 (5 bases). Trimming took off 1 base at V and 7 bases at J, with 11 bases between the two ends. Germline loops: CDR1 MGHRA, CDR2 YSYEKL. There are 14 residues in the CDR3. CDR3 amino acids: CASSQVRGRQPQHF. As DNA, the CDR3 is TGCGCCAGCAGCCAAGTAAGGGGTCGGCAGCCCCAGCATTTT.

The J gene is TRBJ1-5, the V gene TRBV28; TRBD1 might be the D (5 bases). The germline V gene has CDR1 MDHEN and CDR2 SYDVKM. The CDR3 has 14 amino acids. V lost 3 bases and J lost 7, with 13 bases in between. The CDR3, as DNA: TGTGCCAGCAGTTTTCAGGGAGGAGTCCAGCCCCAGCATTTT. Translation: CASSFQGGVQPQHF.

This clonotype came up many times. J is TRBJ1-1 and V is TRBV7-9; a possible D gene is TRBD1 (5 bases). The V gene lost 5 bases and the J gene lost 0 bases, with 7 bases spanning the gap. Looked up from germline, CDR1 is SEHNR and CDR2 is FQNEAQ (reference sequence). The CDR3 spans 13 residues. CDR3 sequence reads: CASSGRVNTEAFF. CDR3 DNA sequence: TGTGCCAGCAGCGGCAGGGTGAACACTGAAGCTTTCTTT.

The CDR3 reads CASSQKGTGTGSEAFF. As DNA, the CDR3 is TGCGCCAGCAGCCAAAAAGGGACCGGGACAGGGTCTGAAGCTTTCTTT. V and J are TRBV4-1 and TRBJ1-1, with 9 bases aligning to TRBD1. V lost 2 bases to trimming and J lost 6 bases; unmatched junction nucleotides: 10. The CDR3 totals 16 residues. Germline CDR1 and CDR2: MGHRA and YSYEKL.

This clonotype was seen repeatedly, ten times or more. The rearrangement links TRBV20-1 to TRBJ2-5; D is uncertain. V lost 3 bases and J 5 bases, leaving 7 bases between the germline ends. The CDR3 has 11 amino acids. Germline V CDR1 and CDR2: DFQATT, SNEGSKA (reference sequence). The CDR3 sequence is CSASRVETQYF. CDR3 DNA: TGCAGTGCTAGCCGGGTGGAGACCCAGTACTTC.

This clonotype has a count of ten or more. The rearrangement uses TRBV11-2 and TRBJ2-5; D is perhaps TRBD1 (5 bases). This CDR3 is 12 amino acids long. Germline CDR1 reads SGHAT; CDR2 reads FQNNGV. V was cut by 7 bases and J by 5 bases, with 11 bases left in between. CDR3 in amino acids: CASKGLEETQYF. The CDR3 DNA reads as TGTGCCAGCAAGGGGTTGGAGGAGACCCAGTACTTC.

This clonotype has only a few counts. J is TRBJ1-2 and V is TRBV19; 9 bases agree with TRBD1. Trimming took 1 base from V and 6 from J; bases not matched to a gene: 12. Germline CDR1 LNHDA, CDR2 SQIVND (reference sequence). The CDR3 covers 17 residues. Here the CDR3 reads CASSIVLRTGDLDGYTF. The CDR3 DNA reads TGTGCCAGTAGTATAGTCCTACGGACAGGGGATTTGGATGGCTACACCTTC.

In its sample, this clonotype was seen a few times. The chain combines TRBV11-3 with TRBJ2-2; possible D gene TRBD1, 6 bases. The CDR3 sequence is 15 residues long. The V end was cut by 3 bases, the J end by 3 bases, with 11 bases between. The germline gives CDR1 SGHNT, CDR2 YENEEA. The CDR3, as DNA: TGTGCCAGCAGCTTGGGCAGGGGCTACACCGGGGAGCTGTTTTTT. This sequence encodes CASSLGRGYTGELFF.

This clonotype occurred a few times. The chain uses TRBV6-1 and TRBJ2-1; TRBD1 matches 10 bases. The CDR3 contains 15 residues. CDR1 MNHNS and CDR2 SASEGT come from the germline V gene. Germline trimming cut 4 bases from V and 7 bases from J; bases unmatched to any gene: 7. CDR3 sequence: CASSGLGTGANEQFF. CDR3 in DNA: TGTGCCAGCAGTGGGCTAGGGACAGGGGCAAATGAGCAGTTCTTC.

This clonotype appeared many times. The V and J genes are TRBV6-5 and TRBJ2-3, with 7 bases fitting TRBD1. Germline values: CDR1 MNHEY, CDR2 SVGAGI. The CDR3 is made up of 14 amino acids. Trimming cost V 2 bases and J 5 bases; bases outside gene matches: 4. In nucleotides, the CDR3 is TGTGCCAGCAGTTACGGACAGGTGGTAGATACGCAGTATTTT. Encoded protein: CASSYGQVVDTQYF.

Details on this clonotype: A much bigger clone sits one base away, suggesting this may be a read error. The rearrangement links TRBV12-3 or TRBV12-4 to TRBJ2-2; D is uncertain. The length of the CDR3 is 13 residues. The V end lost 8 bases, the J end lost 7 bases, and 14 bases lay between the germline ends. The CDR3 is CASGPGPGGELFF. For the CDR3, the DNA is TGTGCCAGCGGTCCTGGTCCGGGCGGGGAGCTGTTTTTT.

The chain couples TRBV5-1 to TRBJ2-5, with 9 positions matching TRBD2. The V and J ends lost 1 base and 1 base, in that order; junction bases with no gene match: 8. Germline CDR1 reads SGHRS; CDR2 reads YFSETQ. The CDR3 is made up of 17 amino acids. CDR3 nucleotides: TGCGCCAGCAGCTTGATTCTAGCGGGGACCGCCCAAGAGACCCAGTACTTC. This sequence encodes CASSLILAGTAQETQYF.

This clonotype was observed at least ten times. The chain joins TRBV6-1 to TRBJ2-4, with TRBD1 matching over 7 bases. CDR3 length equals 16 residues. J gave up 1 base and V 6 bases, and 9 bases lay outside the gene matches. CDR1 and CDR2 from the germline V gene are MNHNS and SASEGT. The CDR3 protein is CASSLGQTLAKNIQYF. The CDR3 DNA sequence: TGTGCCAGCAGCTTGGGACAGACACTGGCCAAAAACATTCAGTACTTC.

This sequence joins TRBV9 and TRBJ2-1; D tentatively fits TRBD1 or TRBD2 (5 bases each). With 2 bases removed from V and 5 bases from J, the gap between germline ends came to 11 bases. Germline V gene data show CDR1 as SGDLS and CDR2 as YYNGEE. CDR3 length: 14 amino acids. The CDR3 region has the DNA TGTGCCAGCAGCGTTCCGGGACCGAACAATGAGCAGTTCTTC. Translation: CASSVPGPNNEQFF.

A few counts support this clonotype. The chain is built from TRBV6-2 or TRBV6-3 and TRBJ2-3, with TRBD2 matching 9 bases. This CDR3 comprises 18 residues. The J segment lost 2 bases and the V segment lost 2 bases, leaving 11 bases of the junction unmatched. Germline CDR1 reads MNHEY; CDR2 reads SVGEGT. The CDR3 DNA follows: TGTGCCAGCAGTTACCGGGTAGCGGGGGTTTTATTCACAGATACGCAGTATTTT. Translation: CASSYRVAGVLFTDTQYF.

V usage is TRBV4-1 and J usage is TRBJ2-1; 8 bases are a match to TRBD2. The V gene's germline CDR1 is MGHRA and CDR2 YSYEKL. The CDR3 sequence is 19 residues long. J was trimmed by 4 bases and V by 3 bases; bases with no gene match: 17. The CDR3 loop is CASSQMGSGGSGGYNEQFF. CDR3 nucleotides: TGCGCCAGCAGCCAGATGGGCAGCGGGGGCTCTGGGGGTTACAATGAGCAGTTCTTC.

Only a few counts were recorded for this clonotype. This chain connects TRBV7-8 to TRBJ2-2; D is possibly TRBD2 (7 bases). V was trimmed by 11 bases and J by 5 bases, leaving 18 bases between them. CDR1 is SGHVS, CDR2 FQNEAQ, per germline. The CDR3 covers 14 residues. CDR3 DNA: TGTGCCTCAGCACGGGGGGCGCGTACCGGGGAGCTGTTTTTT. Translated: CASARGARTGELFF.